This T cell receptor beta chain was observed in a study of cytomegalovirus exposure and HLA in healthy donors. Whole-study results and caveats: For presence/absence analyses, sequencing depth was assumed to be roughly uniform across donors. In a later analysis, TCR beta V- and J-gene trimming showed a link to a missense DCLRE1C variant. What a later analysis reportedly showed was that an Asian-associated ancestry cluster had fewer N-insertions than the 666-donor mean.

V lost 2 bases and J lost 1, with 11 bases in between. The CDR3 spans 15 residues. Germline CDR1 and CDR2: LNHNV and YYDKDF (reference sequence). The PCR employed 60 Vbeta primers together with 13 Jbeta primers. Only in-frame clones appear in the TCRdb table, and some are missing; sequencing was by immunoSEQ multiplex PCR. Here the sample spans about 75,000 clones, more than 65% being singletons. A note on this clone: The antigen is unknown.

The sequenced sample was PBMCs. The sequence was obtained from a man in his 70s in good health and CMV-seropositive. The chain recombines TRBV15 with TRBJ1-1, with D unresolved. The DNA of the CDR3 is TGTGCCACCAGCAGACCCCAGTTCTCGAACACTGAAGCTTTCTTT. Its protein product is CATSRPQFSNTEAFF.